A selection of T cell receptor beta chains follows, all from one sample in a study of blood T cell repertoires in COVID-19. Measured with immunoSEQ multiplex PCR; TCRdb has only the in-frame clones, and not every one. The sample yields 400,000 or so clones, 89% seen once. Sequencing was carried out using peripheral blood. The receptors originated from a woman between 40 and 50 years old with COVID-19, enrolled during active disease. The CDR3 runs from the conserved cysteine through the conserved F or W. D genes are given only for firm matches. Rows may omit the clone size; those that give it use once, few, many or a size class.

v_call	clone_size	j_call	d_call	cdr3_nt	cdr3_aa
TRBV5-4	-	TRBJ1-2	TRBD1	TGTGCCAGCAGCTTGTCTAGAGGGGGCATCAGCGGCTACACCTTC	CASSLSRGGISGYTF
TRBV28	-	TRBJ2-7	-	TGTGCCAGCACCTTGGGCTATTCCTACGAGCAGTACTTC	CASTLGYSYEQYF
TRBV11-2	-	TRBJ2-7	TRBD1	TGTGCCAGCAGCACTTACAGGGGGGCATCCTACGAGCAGTACTTC	CASSTYRGASYEQYF
TRBV15	few	TRBJ1-4	-	TGTGCCACCGGGGGGGCTAATGAAAAACTGTTTTTT	CATGGANEKLFF
TRBV7-2	few	TRBJ2-7	-	TGTGCCAGCAGCTTAGACCGGACTCGCCTACATCTCTACGAGCAGTACTTC	CASSLDRTRLHLYEQYF
TRBV7-3	-	TRBJ1-2	-	TGTGCCAGCAGCTTAGCGGGAAACTATGGCTACACCTTC	CASSLAGNYGYTF
TRBV7-9	few	TRBJ2-2	TRBD2	TGTGCCAGCAGTCTTACGACCGGGAGGGGCACCGGGGAGCTGTTTTTT	CASSLTTGRGTGELFF
TRBV14	-	TRBJ2-7	TRBD1	TGTGCCAGCAGCCTACTAACAGGGGCCTCCTACGAGCAGTACTTC	CASSLLTGASYEQYF
TRBV10-3	-	TRBJ1-5	-	TGTGCCACCCAGGAACAGGGAGCACATAGCAATCAGCCCCAGCATTTT	CATQEQGAHSNQPQHF
TRBV28	-	TRBJ1-2	TRBD1	TGTGCCAGCAGTTTATACGGGACAGTTAACTATGGCTACACCTTC	CASSLYGTVNYGYTF
TRBV7-9	once	TRBJ1-2	-	TGTGCCAGCAGCTTAGCCGCCACAGGGAGAGATGGCTACACCTTC	CASSLAATGRDGYTF
TRBV5-4	-	TRBJ2-5	TRBD2	TGTGCCAGCAGCGTACTAGCGGGGGGGTACCAAGAGACCCAGTACTTC	CASSVLAGGYQETQYF
TRBV9	-	TRBJ1-3	-	TGTGCCAGCAGCGTTGGGAGGACACGTCTGTCCTCTGGAAACACCATATATTTT	CASSVGRTRLSSGNTIYF
TRBV5-4	-	TRBJ2-5	TRBD1	TGTGCCAGCAGCTTGGCCAAACAGGGGGTCGGAGAGACCCAGTACTTC	CASSLAKQGVGETQYF
TRBV7-6	once	TRBJ1-5	TRBD1	TGTGCCAGCAGCTTATGGGCTCAGGGGGTTAGCAATCAGCCCCAGCATTTT	CASSLWAQGVSNQPQHF
TRBV19	-	TRBJ2-4	TRBD1	TGTGCCAGTAGGCGGGACAGGGGGCTCATTCAGTACTTC	CASRRDRGLIQYF
TRBV19	-	TRBJ1-2	-	TGTGCCAGTAGTATCCTCCAGGGCTATGGCTACACCTTC	CASSILQGYGYTF
TRBV29-1	-	TRBJ2-1	TRBD2	TGCAGCGCCTATGTAACTAGCGTCGAGCAGTTCTTC	CSAYVTSVEQFF
TRBV21-1	-	TRBJ1-5	-	TGTGCCAGCAGCAAAGGAAGGGGCATCCCCCCCTGGGGTCAGCCCCAGCATTTT	CASSKGRGIPPWGQPQHF
TRBV30	-	TRBJ1-1	-	TGTGCCTGGAGTGTTAAGACACCAGAAGCTTTCTTT	CAWSVKTPEAFF
TRBV3-1/TRBV3-2	-	TRBJ2-5	TRBD1	TGTGCCAGCAGCCAAACAGGGGGAGAGACCCAGTACTTC	CASSQTGGETQYF
TRBV21-1	-	TRBJ2-2	-	TGTGCCAGCAGCAAAGCGAGACTAGCAACTAGCGGGAACACCGGGGAGCTGTTTTTT	CASSKARLATSGNTGELFF
TRBV19	-	TRBJ1-1	TRBD1	TGTGCCAGTAGTAGTCATCCCGGACAGGGAAAAACTGAAGCTTTCTTT	CASSSHPGQGKTEAFF
TRBV5-1	-	TRBJ2-7	-	TGCGCCAGCAGTTACGACAATTCCTACGAGCAGTACTTC	CASSYDNSYEQYF